The 30 T cell receptor beta chains given below trace back to one sample, sequenced in a study of vaccination effects on CD4 cells after COVID-19. Before sequencing took place, the ViraFEST assay used viral peptide pools to expand antigen-specific CD4+ T cells. Culturing for roughly 10 days preceded CD4+ T cell isolation. Vaccine recipients, nucleocapsid antibody negative, had no prior SARS-CoV-2 infection. Measured with immunoSEQ multiplex PCR; TCRdb has only the in-frame clones, and not every one. The sample has 50,000 to 60,000 clones; roughly 70% are singletons. These receptors' targets are unknown. The sample was CD4+ T cells from PBMCs cultured with SARS-CoV-2 spike peptides, taken before COVID-19 vaccination. The receptors were gathered from a human donor who received a COVID-19 vaccine.

This clone was recorded a few times. This chain links TRBV5-6 with TRBJ1-5; D not certain. The V gene's germline CDR1 is SGHDT and CDR2 YYEEEE. The CDR3 consists of 12 residues. Trimming took off 0 bases at V and 4 bases at J, with 2 bases between the two ends. The CDR3 sequence: CASSLVNQPQHF. The DNA for the CDR3 is TGTGCCAGCAGCTTGGTTAATCAGCCCCAGCATTTT.

The chain uses TRBV7-2 and TRBJ2-7, with a possible D match to TRBD1 (6 bases). The length of the CDR3 is 15 residues. Germline loops: CDR1 SGHTA, CDR2 FQGNSA. Trimming cost V 1 base and J 4 bases, with 14 bases left between them. The CDR3 DNA sequence: TGTGCCAGCAGCTTAGTCTACAGGGTTGGTTACGAGCAGTACTTC. Encoded protein: CASSLVYRVGYEQYF.

The rearrangement uses TRBV7-2 and TRBJ1-3; D is unresolved. The CDR3 runs 15 residues. Germline V lookup: CDR1 SGHTA, CDR2 FQGNSA. Trimming pared 1 base from V and 4 bases from J, leaving 11 bases between. The CDR3 protein is CASSLEGPPGNTIYF. The CDR3 bases are TGTGCCAGCAGCTTAGAAGGGCCACCAGGAAACACCATATATTTT.

The chain has TRBV5-4 and TRBJ2-7, with a possible D match to TRBD1 (6 bases). CDR1 SGHNT and CDR2 YYREEE come from the germline V gene (reference sequence). Trimming shortened V by 0 bases and J by 1 base, and 11 bases separated the two germline ends. The CDR3 totals 15 residues. In DNA, the CDR3 is TGTGCCAGCAGCTTGGAGGCAGGGGCTTCCTACGAGCAGTACTTC. Protein: CASSLEAGASYEQYF.

The chain links TRBV27 to TRBJ1-4, with 9 bases matching TRBD1. The trim removed 2 bases at V and 7 bases at J, leaving 11 bases unmatched. Per the germline V gene, CDR1 is MNHEY and CDR2 is SMNVEV (reference sequence). This CDR3 has 17 amino acids. CDR3 amino acids: CASSLRVRGTGTEKLFF. The DNA of the CDR3 is TGTGCCAGCAGTTTAAGGGTCAGAGGGACAGGGACTGAAAAACTGTTTTTT. Supplemented by reference TRBV27 and TRBJ1-4, the full variable domain reads EAQVTQNPRYLITVTGKKLTVTCSQNMNHEYMSWYRQDPGLGLRQIYYSMNVEVTDKGDVPEGYKVSRKEKRNFPLILESPSPNQTSLYFCASSLRVRGTGTEKLFFGSGTQLSVL.

This chain uses TRBV28 with TRBJ1-3; TRBD1 is a possible D gene (6 bases). Germline CDR1 MDHEN, CDR2 SYDVKM. The length of the CDR3 is 17 residues. Trimming removed 6 bases at V and 6 bases at J, with 24 bases between. The CDR3 coding sequence is TGTGCCAGCAGCTCTTTCTTAACCCAGACAGGAGAAAACACCATATATTTT. The encoded protein is CASSSFLTQTGENTIYF.

This clone was recorded only once. The rearrangement links TRBV29-1 to TRBJ2-1, with TRBD1 matching 11 bases. V shed 6 bases, J shed 7 bases, and the junction held 11 bases outside the gene matches. CDR1 and CDR2 from the germline V gene are SQVTM and ANQGSEA. This CDR3 contains 15 residues. The chain's CDR3 is CSVGQGAGVGNEQFF. The CDR3 DNA reads TGCAGCGTAGGACAGGGGGCTGGCGTCGGGAATGAGCAGTTCTTC.

This clone was counted a single time. This rearrangement joins TRBV5-4 to TRBJ1-2; D ambiguous. The germline gives CDR1 SGHNT, CDR2 YYREEE (reference sequence). Deletions cut 4 bases from V and 4 bases from J, with 20 bases between. The CDR3 has 16 amino acids. The CDR3 region is CASSPAAHQMSYGYTF. CDR3 coding DNA: TGTGCCAGCAGCCCCGCTGCCCATCAGATGAGCTATGGCTACACCTTC.

V is TRBV28 and J is TRBJ2-7; 15 nucleotides line up with TRBD2. The CDR3 has 19 residues. J gave up 2 bases and V 3 bases, and 11 bases lay outside the gene matches. Germline lookup yields CDR1 MDHEN and CDR2 SYDVKM. The CDR3 DNA reads TGTGCCAGCAGTTTTTGGGGGGTGGGGACTAGCGGGAGGACCTACGAGCAGTACTTC. The encoded protein is CASSFWGVGTSGRTYEQYF.

This clone was detected a few times. The rearrangement uses TRBV28 and TRBJ1-2; D remains unclear. This CDR3 is built from 12 residues. Germline CDR1 reads MDHEN; CDR2 reads SYDVKM. V was shortened by 5 bases and J by 6 bases, with 10 bases between the two germline ends. CDR3 in amino acids: CASSPHGDGYTF. As DNA, the CDR3 is TGTGCCAGCAGTCCTCACGGGGATGGCTACACCTTC.

The genes are TRBV29-1 and TRBJ1-1; TRBD1 might be the D (5 bases). Deletions cut 7 bases from V and 3 bases from J, with 15 bases between. Germline V gene data show CDR1 as SQVTM and CDR2 as ANQGSEA. The CDR3 consists of 13 residues. CDR3 region: CSANPGADTEAFF. The CDR3 nucleotides are TGCAGCGCAAACCCCGGGGCGGACACTGAAGCTTTCTTT.

This sequence joins TRBV18 and TRBJ2-7; the D is unclear. Trimming took off 6 bases at V and 7 bases at J, with 16 bases between the two ends. This CDR3 region has 13 residues. Per the germline V gene, CDR1 is KGHSH and CDR2 is LQKENI. The CDR3 sequence is CASSFKTSGEQYF. The CDR3 DNA sequence: TGTGCCAGCTCGTTTAAGACCTCAGGTGAGCAGTACTTC.

This clone has only one observation. This sequence joins TRBV18 and TRBJ1-2; 7 bases map to TRBD1. J was trimmed by 2 bases and V by 3 bases; bases with no gene match: 6. Germline assignment: CDR1 KGHSH and CDR2 LQKENI. This CDR3 comprises 15 residues. This CDR3 reads CASSPPTGPNYGYTF. The CDR3 DNA sequence: TGTGCCAGCTCACCGCCGACAGGGCCCAACTATGGCTACACCTTC.

This clone was observed once. V usage is TRBV4-2 and J usage is TRBJ1-1; unclear D gene. The V end was cut by 0 bases, the J end by 0 bases, with 8 bases between. CDR1 is LGHNA, CDR2 YNFKEQ, per germline. The length of the CDR3 is 15 residues. Here the CDR3 reads CASSQDPDMNTEAFF. The DNA for the CDR3 is TGTGCCAGCAGCCAAGATCCAGACATGAACACTGAAGCTTTCTTT.

The V and J genes are TRBV30 and TRBJ1-6; D remains ambiguous. The CDR3 is made up of 18 amino acids. V lost 3 bases to trimming and J lost 8 bases, with 26 bases between them. Germline lookup yields CDR1 GTSNPN and CDR2 SVGIG (reference sequence). In DNA form, the CDR3 reads TGTGCCTGGAGCCTCGAAGGATATGTGGGGAGGTCGGATTCACCCCTCCACTTT. It encodes CAWSLEGYVGRSDSPLHF.

The V gene is TRBV5-1, the J gene TRBJ1-1, with 9 bases lining up with TRBD1. The germline CDR1 and CDR2 sequences are SGHRS and YFSETQ. Trimming cost V 0 bases and J 4 bases; bases outside gene matches: 4. The CDR3 consists of 15 residues. The CDR3 sequence is CASSLGQGQGTEAFF. CDR3 in DNA: TGCGCCAGCAGCTTGGGACAGGGACAGGGCACTGAAGCTTTCTTT.

The chain uses TRBV30 and TRBJ2-7, with 11 bases identical to TRBD1. The germline CDR1 and CDR2 sequences are GTSNPN and SVGIG (reference sequence). The junction had 4 bases not matched to a gene; V was cut back by 5 bases and J by 4 bases. The CDR3 has 13 amino acids. The CDR3 sequence: CAWSGTGGYEQYF. CDR3 nucleotides: TGTGCCTGGTCCGGGACAGGGGGTTACGAGCAGTACTTC.

The chain couples TRBV5-4 to TRBJ1-6; 10 nucleotides line up with TRBD1. Germline V lookup: CDR1 SGHNT, CDR2 YYREEE (reference sequence). The CDR3 has 16 amino acids. V lost 4 bases to trimming and J lost 10 bases; unmatched junction nucleotides: 11. The CDR3 DNA sequence: TGTGCCAGCAGCCCCGGGGGGGACAGGGGTAGGTCACCCCTCCACTTT. Amino acid sequence: CASSPGGDRGRSPLHF.

This clone appeared a single time. The V call is TRBV5-1, the J call TRBJ1-1; 8 positions match TRBD1. Per the germline V gene, CDR1 is SGHRS and CDR2 is YFSETQ. Trimming at V came to 4 bases and at J to 7 bases, leaving 15 bases not matched to a gene. The length of the CDR3 is 16 residues. The CDR3 protein is CASSPRQGRNAFEAFF. DNA for the CDR3: TGCGCCAGCAGCCCGAGACAGGGGAGAAATGCCTTTGAAGCTTTCTTT.

The chain uses TRBV6-5 and TRBJ2-7, with TRBD2 as a possible D gene (5 bases). The germline V and J ends were trimmed by 6 bases and 6 bases, with 15 bases remaining between them. CDR3 size: 13 residues. From germline, CDR1 is MNHEY and CDR2 SVGAGI. CDR3 loop: CASSPGFAGEQYF. In DNA form, the CDR3 reads TGTGCCAGCAGCCCGGGTTTCGCGGGCGAGCAGTACTTC.

This clone was seen only a few times. The V and J genes are TRBV10-3 and TRBJ1-2; D may be TRBD1 (5 bases). Germline V lookup: CDR1 ENHRY, CDR2 SYGVKD. Trimming removed 8 bases at V and 3 bases at J, with 7 bases between. CDR3 length: 11 residues. The CDR3 DNA sequence: TGTGCCATCCCCAGGGACTATGGCTACACCTTC. Translating gives CAIPRDYGYTF.

This sequence joins TRBV6-5 and TRBJ1-1; TRBD1 might be the D (5 bases). The CDR3 length is 16 residues. The ends were cut back, 2 bases at V and 5 bases at J, with 18 bases in the middle. Germline CDR1 is MNHEY and CDR2 is SVGAGI. CDR3 in DNA: TGTGCCAGCAGTTACCCAACGAGGGGCGATCGGACTGAAGCTTTCTTT. It is translated as CASSYPTRGDRTEAFF.

The V and J genes are TRBV7-2 and TRBJ1-2, with 10 bases identical to TRBD1. The V and J ends lost 1 base and 6 bases, in that order; junction bases with no gene match: 5. Germline CDR1 SGHTA, CDR2 FQGNSA. CDR3 length equals 15 residues. The CDR3 coding sequence is TGTGCCAGCAGCTTAGGATCCGGGACAGGGGATGGCTACACCTTC. Translation gives CASSLGSGTGDGYTF.

This clone was observed a handful of times. The chain is built from TRBV10-2 and TRBJ2-7, with TRBD1 as a possible D gene (6 bases). Trimming stripped 3 bases from V and 4 bases from J, with 22 bases between. This CDR3 is 17 amino acids long. The germline V gene has CDR1 WSHSY and CDR2 SAAADI. The CDR3 region is CASSDGALLGGDYEQYF. CDR3 DNA: TGCGCCAGCAGTGATGGGGCCCTTCTAGGGGGTGATTACGAGCAGTACTTC.

With regard to this clone: The same CDR3 is also encoded by other DNA sequences in this sample. V gene TRBV28 combines with J gene TRBJ2-1; no reliable D call. The V gene's germline CDR1 is MDHEN and CDR2 SYDVKM. CDR3 length: 11 amino acids. V shed 6 bases and J shed 4 bases, with 4 bases lying between them. This CDR3 is CASSGYNEQFF. In DNA, the CDR3 is TGTGCCAGCAGCGGGTACAATGAGCAGTTCTTC. The variable domain in full, completed from reference TRBV28 and TRBJ2-1, reads DVKVTQSSRYLVKRTGEKVFLECVQDMDHENMFWYRQDPGLGLRLIYFSYDVKMKEKGDIPEGYSVSREKKERFSLILESASTNQTSMYLCASSGYNEQFFGPGTRLTVL.

This rearrangement joins TRBV5-6 to TRBJ1-2; a possible D gene is TRBD1 (5 bases). Per the germline V gene, CDR1 is SGHDT and CDR2 is YYEEEE. V was trimmed by 2 bases and J by 2 bases, leaving 10 bases between them. The CDR3 is made up of 14 amino acids. The CDR3 coding sequence is TGTGCCAGCAGCTTCGCACAGGCCAACTATGGCTACACCTTC. This encodes CASSFAQANYGYTF. The full variable domain, with the rest looked up from reference TRBV5-6 and TRBJ1-2, is DAGVTQSPTHLIKTRGQQVTLRCSPKSGHDTVSWYQQALGQGPQFIFQYYEEEERQRGNFPDRFSGHQFPNYSSELNVNALLLGDSALYLCASSFAQANYGYTFGSGTRLTVV.

The chain combines TRBV6-6 with TRBJ2-5; D gene ambiguous. Trimming removed 0 bases at V and 9 bases at J, with 5 bases between. The CDR3 is 11 amino acids. CDR1 is MNHNY, CDR2 SVGAGI, per germline (reference sequence). The CDR3 DNA reads TGTGCCAGCAGTTACTCGTCGGCCCAGTACTTC. This codes for CASSYSSAQYF.

This clone came up a few times. This rearrangement joins TRBV9 to TRBJ2-2; tentative D call: TRBD1 (6 bases). CDR1 is SGDLS and CDR2 is YYNGEE in the germline V gene. CDR3 size: 16 residues. The V end lost 4 bases, the J end lost 0 bases, and 13 bases lay between the germline ends. The CDR3 nucleotides read TGTGCCAGCAGCCTCCTCGGGACAACGAACACCGGGGAGCTGTTTTTT. Amino acids: CASSLLGTTNTGELFF.

The V and J genes are TRBV6-5 and TRBJ2-2, with TRBD1 matching 8 bases. CDR1 and CDR2 from the germline V gene are MNHEY and SVGAGI. There are 15 residues in the CDR3. V was clipped by 5 bases and J by 4 bases; unmatched bases: 6. This CDR3 is CASSTQGAGTGELFF. In nucleotides, the CDR3 is TGTGCCAGCAGTACCCAGGGGGCAGGCACCGGGGAGCTGTTTTTT.

This clone was observed at least ten times. J is TRBJ2-2 and V is TRBV2; 9 bases map to TRBD2. This CDR3 spans 15 amino acids. Trimming removed 4 bases from V and 5 bases from J; junction bases left unmatched: 5. The V gene's germline CDR1 is SNHLY and CDR2 FYNNEI. The CDR3 bases are TGTGCCAGCAGTGTTAGCGGGAGTAGGACCGGGGAGCTGTTTTTT. Its protein product is CASSVSGSRTGELFF.